A selection of T cell receptor beta chains follows, all from one sample in a study of early T cells in non-severe SARS-CoV-2 infection. TCRdb called the 5' RACE reads again in MiXCR, with one record for every CDR3 protein. This table has more than 55,000 distinct CDR3 sequences, under 15% appearing once. Sequencing was performed on whole blood. The receptors shown here come from an adult who was a healthcare worker with PCR-confirmed SARS-CoV-2 infection or an uninfected control (not recorded which). The CDR3 runs from the conserved cysteine through the conserved F or W. D genes are given only for firm matches. Only part of the rows carry a size: once, few, many, or a class if the clone is expanded.

CDR3 protein	CDR3 DNA	J gene	D gene	clone size	V gene
CASSQDRGQWNQPQHF	TGCGCCAGCAGCCAAGATAGGGGGCAATGGAATCAGCCCCAGCATTTT	TRBJ1-5	TRBD1	many	TRBV4-1
CASSLIRGANQETQYF	TGTGCCAGCAGCTTAATCCGGGGGGCTAACCAAGAGACCCAGTACTTC	TRBJ2-5	-	-	TRBV7-2
CASSLTGQYSF	TGTGCCAGCAGTTTAACGGGACAGTACAGCTTT	TRBJ2-3	TRBD1	many	TRBV12-3/TRBV12-4
CASTLTSGVTGELFF	TGTGCCAGCACCCTGACTAGCGGGGTCACCGGGGAGCTGTTTTTT	TRBJ2-2	TRBD2	many	TRBV12-3/TRBV12-4
CSVRDSVNEQFF	TGCAGCGTCAGGGATTCCGTGAATGAGCAGTTCTTC	TRBJ2-1	-	-	TRBV29-1
CASGDRGLVPQHF	TGTGCCAGCGGGGACAGGGGGCTCGTACCCCAGCATTTT	TRBJ1-5	TRBD1	many	TRBV6-1
CASSLAGYGLQKWDNYGYTF	TGCGCCAGCAGCTTGGCCGGATATGGACTCCAAAAGTGGGATAACTATGGCTACACCTTC	TRBJ1-2	-	many	TRBV5-1
CASSERGLGEAFF	TGCGCCAGCAGTGAAAGGGGGTTAGGTGAAGCTTTCTTT	TRBJ1-1	-	few	TRBV10-1
CASSSLWWTGTGANVLTF	TGTGCCAGCAGCTCCCTCTGGTGGACAGGGACCGGGGCCAACGTCCTGACTTTC	TRBJ2-6	TRBD1	-	TRBV11-2
CASSFGDRVHEQYF	TGTGCCAGCAGCTTCGGGGACAGGGTCCACGAGCAGTACTTC	TRBJ2-7	TRBD1	-	TRBV5-5
CASSLEGVYGTQYF	TGTGCCAGCAGCTTGGAGGGGGTTTACGGTACGCAGTATTTT	TRBJ2-3	-	few	TRBV5-8
CASSQVRTVSYEQYF	TGTGCCAGCAGCCAAGTCAGGACAGTCTCCTACGAGCAGTACTTC	TRBJ2-7	-	once	TRBV3-2
CASSILAGPIYEQYF	TGTGCCAGTAGTATACTTGCGGGTCCGATCTACGAGCAGTACTTC	TRBJ2-7	-	many	TRBV19
CASSRVTNNEQFF	TGCGCCAGCAGCAGGGTAACAAACAATGAGCAGTTCTTC	TRBJ2-1	-	few	TRBV5-1
CASHNPPGGPGGYEQYF	TGTGCCAGCCACAACCCTCCGGGCGGACCGGGGGGCTACGAGCAGTACTTC	TRBJ2-7	TRBD2	-	TRBV5-5
CASSLKGPDSPLHF	TGTGCCAGCAGTTTGAAGGGGCCTGACTCACCCCTCCACTTT	TRBJ1-6	-	few	TRBV12-3/TRBV12-4
CATGTHSSYNSPLHF	TGTGCTACAGGGACACACAGCTCCTATAATTCACCCCTCCACTTT	TRBJ1-6	-	-	TRBV7-9
CASSPQHGKITGELFF	TGCGCCAGCAGCCCTCAGCACGGCAAAATCACCGGGGAGCTGTTTTTT	TRBJ2-2	-	-	TRBV4-3
CSALPGSENEKLFF	TGCAGTGCTCTCCCGGGATCGGAGAATGAAAAACTGTTTTTT	TRBJ1-4	-	many	TRBV20-1
CASSPYFGISYNEQFF	TGTGCCAGCAGCCCCTATTTTGGGATTTCCTACAATGAGCAGTTCTTC	TRBJ2-1	-	many	TRBV11-2
CASSQGPTLSKTDTQYF	TGCGCCAGCAGCCAAGGCCCGACCCTTTCGAAAACAGATACGCAGTATTTT	TRBJ2-3	-	many	TRBV4-1
CSATDHPSGGAGEQFF	TGCAGTGCTACCGACCACCCTAGCGGGGGGGCGGGAGAGCAGTTCTTC	TRBJ2-1	TRBD2	few	TRBV20-1
CASSQDSTSGGLADTQYF	TGCGCCAGCAGCCAAGATTCGACTAGCGGGGGACTCGCAGATACGCAGTATTTT	TRBJ2-3	TRBD2	-	TRBV4-3
CASSVAQAGNTIYF	TGTGCCAGCAGCGTTGCACAGGCTGGAAACACCATATATTTT	TRBJ1-3	-	-	TRBV9
CASSSGTGLESQYF	TGTGCCAGCAGCTCCGGGACAGGGTTGGAGAGCCAGTACTTC	TRBJ2-5	TRBD1	-	TRBV7-6
CASSLAGGRNEQFF	TGTGCCAGCAGCTTAGCGGGGGGTAGGAATGAGCAGTTCTTC	TRBJ2-1	-	-	TRBV7-6
CASSPVTGTGLQETQYF	TGTGCCAGCAGCCCCGTTACCGGGACAGGACTTCAAGAGACCCAGTACTTC	TRBJ2-5	TRBD1	few	TRBV5-5
CASSLEGAAVGGTQYF	TGTGCCAGCAGCTTAGAGGGCGCGGCTGTCGGGGGGACCCAGTACTTC	TRBJ2-5	-	many	TRBV7-2
CASSSGTGSYNEQFF	TGTGCCAGCAGTTCCGGGACAGGGTCCTACAATGAGCAGTTCTTC	TRBJ2-1	TRBD1	many	TRBV12-3/TRBV12-4
CSVGMRVENEQFF	TGCAGCGTCGGCATGAGGGTGGAGAATGAGCAGTTCTTC	TRBJ2-1	-	few	TRBV29-1
CASSSRMNTEAFF	TGTGCCAGCAGCTCACGGATGAACACTGAAGCTTTCTTT	TRBJ1-1	-	-	TRBV5-5
CASEGGLGGYTF	TGTGCCAGCGAAGGGGGCCTTGGTGGCTACACCTTC	TRBJ1-2	TRBD1	many	TRBV6-2/TRBV6-3
CASSQVSGVSNEQFF	TGTGCCAGCAGCCAAGTTAGCGGGGTTTCCAATGAGCAGTTCTTC	TRBJ2-1	TRBD2	-	TRBV3-1
CSVGQGSYNEQFF	TGCAGCGTCGGACAGGGCTCCTACAATGAGCAGTTCTTC	TRBJ2-1	TRBD1	many	TRBV29-1
CASLWNRGPGNQPQHF	TGTGCCAGCCTCTGGAACAGGGGACCCGGCAATCAGCCCCAGCATTTT	TRBJ1-5	TRBD1	few	TRBV28
CASSLGDRRSYGYTF	TGTGCCAGCAGCTTAGGGGATCGAAGATCCTATGGCTACACCTTC	TRBJ1-2	-	few	TRBV7-8
CASSLTGNPYEQYF	TGTGCCAGCAGCTTAACCGGCAACCCCTACGAGCAGTACTTC	TRBJ2-7	-	-	TRBV7-2
CAWASGGIGANVLTF	TGTGCCTGGGCTTCCGGGGGAATTGGGGCCAACGTCCTGACTTTC	TRBJ2-6	-	few	TRBV30
CASSTRQGGHYEQYF	TGTGCCAGCAGCACCAGACAGGGAGGCCACTACGAGCAGTACTTC	TRBJ2-7	-	-	TRBV6-2/TRBV6-3
CASRKMPGQGAEMGEQYF	TGCGCCAGCAGAAAAATGCCGGGACAGGGGGCGGAAATGGGCGAGCAGTACTTC	TRBJ2-7	TRBD1	-	TRBV5-1
CAIGPTGSETQYF	TGTGCCATCGGCCCGACAGGGAGCGAGACCCAGTACTTC	TRBJ2-5	TRBD1	many	TRBV10-3
CASSPGRYNYGYTF	TGTGCCAGCTCACCGGGCCGATACAACTATGGCTACACCTTC	TRBJ1-2	-	many	TRBV18
CASSLPTGRWEAFF	TGTGCCAGCAGCCTACCGACAGGCCGGTGGGAAGCTTTCTTT	TRBJ1-1	-	many	TRBV7-9
CASSQPETGLPSYEQYF	TGTGCCAGCAGCCAACCCGAGACAGGGTTACCGTCCTACGAGCAGTACTTC	TRBJ2-7	TRBD1	many	TRBV14
CASSSGQGNAGANVLTF	TGCGCCAGCAGCTCTGGACAGGGGAATGCAGGGGCCAACGTCCTGACTTTC	TRBJ2-6	TRBD1	few	TRBV5-1
CASSLTSGTYEQYF	TGTGCCAGCAGCTTAACTAGCGGGACCTACGAGCAGTACTTC	TRBJ2-7	TRBD2	many	TRBV5-4
CSARSRSTEAFF	TGCAGTGCTAGGTCCAGAAGCACTGAAGCTTTCTTT	TRBJ1-1	-	-	TRBV20-1
CSARGRDRYYEQYF	TGCAGTGCTCGGGGCCGGGACAGATACTACGAGCAGTACTTC	TRBJ2-7	TRBD1	many	TRBV20-1
CASSLAGGADTEAFF	TGTGCCAGCAGCTTAGCGGGGGGGGCGGACACTGAAGCTTTCTTT	TRBJ1-1	-	few	TRBV7-6
CSAPFGGRNQPQHF	TGCAGTGCTCCCTTTGGTGGGCGCAATCAGCCCCAGCATTTT	TRBJ1-5	-	-	TRBV20-1
CASSFLRGRQGSSGNTIYF	TGTGCCAGCAGCTTCCTTAGGGGCCGACAGGGAAGCTCTGGAAACACCATATATTTT	TRBJ1-3	TRBD1	-	TRBV7-9
CASSSQGPGRATGELFF	TGCGCCAGCAGCTCCCAGGGCCCGGGCCGCGCCACCGGGGAGCTGTTTTTT	TRBJ2-2	-	-	TRBV5-1
CASSFGNSYTEAFF	TGTGCCAGCAGCTTCGGAAACAGTTACACTGAAGCTTTCTTT	TRBJ1-1	-	few	TRBV5-4